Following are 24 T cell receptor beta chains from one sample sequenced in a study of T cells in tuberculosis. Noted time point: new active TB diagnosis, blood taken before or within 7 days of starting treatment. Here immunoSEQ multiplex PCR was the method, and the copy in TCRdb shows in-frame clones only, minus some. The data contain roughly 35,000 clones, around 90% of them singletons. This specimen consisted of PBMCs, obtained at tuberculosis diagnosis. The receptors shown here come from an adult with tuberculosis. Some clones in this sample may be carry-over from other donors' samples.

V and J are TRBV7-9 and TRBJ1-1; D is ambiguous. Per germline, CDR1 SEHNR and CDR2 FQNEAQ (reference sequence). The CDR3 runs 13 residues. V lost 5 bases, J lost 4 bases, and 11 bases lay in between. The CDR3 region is CASSPQPSTEAFF. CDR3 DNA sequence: TGTGCCAGCAGCCCGCAACCTAGCACTGAAGCTTTCTTT.

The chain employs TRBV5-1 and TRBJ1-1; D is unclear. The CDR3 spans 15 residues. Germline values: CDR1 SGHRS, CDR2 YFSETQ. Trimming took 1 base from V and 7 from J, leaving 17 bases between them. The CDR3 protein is CASSLTVAGLVEAFF. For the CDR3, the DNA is TGCGCCAGCAGCTTGACGGTCGCAGGTCTGGTTGAAGCTTTCTTT.

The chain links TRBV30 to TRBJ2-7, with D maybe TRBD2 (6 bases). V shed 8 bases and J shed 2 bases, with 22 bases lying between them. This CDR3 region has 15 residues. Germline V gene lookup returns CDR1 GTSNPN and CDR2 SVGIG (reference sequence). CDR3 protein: CAGRRGGMGPYEQYF. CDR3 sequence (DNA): TGTGCCGGAAGAAGAGGAGGGATGGGCCCCTACGAGCAGTACTTC.

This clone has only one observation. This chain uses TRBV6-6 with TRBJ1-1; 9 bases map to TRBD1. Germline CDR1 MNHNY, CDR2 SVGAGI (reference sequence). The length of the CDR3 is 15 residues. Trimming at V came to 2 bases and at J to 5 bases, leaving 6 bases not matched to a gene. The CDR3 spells CASSYHRGRGTEAFF. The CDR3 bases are TGTGCCAGCAGTTACCACAGGGGGCGGGGGACTGAAGCTTTCTTT.

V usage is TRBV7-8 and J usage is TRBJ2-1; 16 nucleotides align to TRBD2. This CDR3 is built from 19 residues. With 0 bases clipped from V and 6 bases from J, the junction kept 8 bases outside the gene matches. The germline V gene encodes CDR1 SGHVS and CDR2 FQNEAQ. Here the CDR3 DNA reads TGTGCCAGCAGCTTAGCATTGGGACTAGCGGGGGGGCCGGGCAATGAGCAGTTCTTC. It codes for CASSLALGLAGGPGNEQFF.

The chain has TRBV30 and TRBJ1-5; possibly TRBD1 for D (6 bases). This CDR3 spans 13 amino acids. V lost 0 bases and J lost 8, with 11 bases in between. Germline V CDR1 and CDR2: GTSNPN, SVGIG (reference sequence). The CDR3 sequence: CAWSVGRGKPQHF. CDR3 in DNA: TGTGCCTGGAGTGTAGGGAGGGGGAAGCCCCAGCATTTT.

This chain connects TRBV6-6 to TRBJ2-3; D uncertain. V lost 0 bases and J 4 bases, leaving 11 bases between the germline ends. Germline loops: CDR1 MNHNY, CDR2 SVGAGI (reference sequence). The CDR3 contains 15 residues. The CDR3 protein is CASSYSGLAADTQYF. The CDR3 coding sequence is TGTGCCAGCAGTTACTCCGGATTGGCGGCAGATACGCAGTATTTT.

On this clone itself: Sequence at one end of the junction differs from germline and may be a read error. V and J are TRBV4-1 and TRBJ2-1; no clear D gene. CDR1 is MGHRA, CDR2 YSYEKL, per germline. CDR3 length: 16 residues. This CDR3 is CASSQVNLVSYNGQFF. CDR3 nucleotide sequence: TGCGCCAGCAGCCAAGTGAATCTAGTCTCCTACAATGGGCAGTTCTTC.

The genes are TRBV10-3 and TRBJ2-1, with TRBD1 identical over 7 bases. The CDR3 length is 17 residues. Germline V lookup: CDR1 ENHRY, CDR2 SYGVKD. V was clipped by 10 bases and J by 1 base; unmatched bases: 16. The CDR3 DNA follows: TGTGCCACCATGAAGGGGGCGACCCCAGGGTCCTACAATGAGCAGTTCTTC. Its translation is CATMKGATPGSYNEQFF.

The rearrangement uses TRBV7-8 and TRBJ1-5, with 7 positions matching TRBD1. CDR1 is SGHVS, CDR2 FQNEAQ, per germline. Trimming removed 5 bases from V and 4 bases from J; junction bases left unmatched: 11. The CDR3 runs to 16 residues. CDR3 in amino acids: CASSPWTGFSNQPQHF. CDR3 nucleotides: TGTGCCAGCAGCCCGTGGACAGGTTTCTCAAATCAGCCCCAGCATTTT.

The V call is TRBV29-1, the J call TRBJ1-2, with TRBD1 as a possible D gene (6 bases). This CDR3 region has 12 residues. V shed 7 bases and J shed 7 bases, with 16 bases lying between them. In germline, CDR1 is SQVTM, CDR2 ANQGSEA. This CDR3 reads CSGFRDTAGYTF. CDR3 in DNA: TGCAGCGGCTTCCGGGACACTGCTGGCTACACCTTC. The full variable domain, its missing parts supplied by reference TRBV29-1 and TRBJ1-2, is SAVISQKPSRDICQRGTSLTIQCQVDSQVTMMFWYRQQPGQSLTLIATANQGSEATYESGFVIDKFPISRPNLTFSTLTVSNMSPEDSSIYLCSGFRDTAGYTFGSGTRLTVV.

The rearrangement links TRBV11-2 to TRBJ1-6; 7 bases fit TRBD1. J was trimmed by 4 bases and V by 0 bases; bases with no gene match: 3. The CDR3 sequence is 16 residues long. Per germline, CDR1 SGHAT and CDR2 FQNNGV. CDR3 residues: CASSLEGGQYNSPLHF. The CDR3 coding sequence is TGTGCCAGCAGCTTAGAGGGGGGACAGTATAATTCACCCCTCCACTTT.

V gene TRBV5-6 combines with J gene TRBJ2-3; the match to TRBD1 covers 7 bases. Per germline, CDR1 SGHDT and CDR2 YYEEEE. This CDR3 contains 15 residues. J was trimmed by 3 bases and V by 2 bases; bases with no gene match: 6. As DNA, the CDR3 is TGTGCCAGCAGCTTTGGAGCAGGGGGAACAGATACGCAGTATTTT. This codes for CASSFGAGGTDTQYF.

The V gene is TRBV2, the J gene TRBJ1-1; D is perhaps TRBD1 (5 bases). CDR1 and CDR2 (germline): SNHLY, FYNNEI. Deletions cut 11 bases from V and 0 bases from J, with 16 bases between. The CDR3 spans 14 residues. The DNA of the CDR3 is TGTGCCTCCGGGGGATTAGGGGTGAACACTGAAGCTTTCTTT. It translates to CASGGLGVNTEAFF.

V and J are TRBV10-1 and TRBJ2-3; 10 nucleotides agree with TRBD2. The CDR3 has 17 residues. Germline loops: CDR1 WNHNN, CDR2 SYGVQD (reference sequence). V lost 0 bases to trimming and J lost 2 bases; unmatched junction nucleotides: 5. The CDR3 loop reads CASSESRAGGYTDTQYF. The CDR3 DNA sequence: TGCGCCAGCAGTGAGTCCCGAGCGGGGGGGTACACAGATACGCAGTATTTT.

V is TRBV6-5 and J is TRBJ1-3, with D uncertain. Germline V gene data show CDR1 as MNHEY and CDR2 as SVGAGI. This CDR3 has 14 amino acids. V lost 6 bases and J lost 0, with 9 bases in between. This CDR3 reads CASSRTGSGNTIYF. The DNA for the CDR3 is TGTGCCAGCAGCCGCACTGGCTCTGGAAACACCATATATTTT.

The CDR3 coding sequence is TGTGCCAGTAGTATTGCCGGTGGCTACACCTTC. This gives the protein CASSIAGGYTF. The chain recombines TRBV19 with TRBJ1-2; D remains ambiguous. V was shortened by 3 bases and J by 7 bases, with 6 bases between the two germline ends. Germline-derived CDR1 and CDR2 are LNHDA and SQIVND (reference sequence). CDR3 length equals 11 residues.

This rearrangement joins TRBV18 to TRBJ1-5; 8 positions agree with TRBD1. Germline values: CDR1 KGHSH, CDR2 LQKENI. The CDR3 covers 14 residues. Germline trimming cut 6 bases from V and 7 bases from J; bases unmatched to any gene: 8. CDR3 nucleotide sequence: TGTGCCAGCTCGTTCGGGACAGGTGAGCAGCCCCAGCATTTT. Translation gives CASSFGTGEQPQHF.

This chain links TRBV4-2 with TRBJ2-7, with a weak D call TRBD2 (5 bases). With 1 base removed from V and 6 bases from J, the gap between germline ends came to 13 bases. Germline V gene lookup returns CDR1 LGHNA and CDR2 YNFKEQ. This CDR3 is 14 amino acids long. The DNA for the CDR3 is TGTGCCAGCAGCCAAGTCTCCCTAGCCGGCGAGCAGTACTTC. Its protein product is CASSQVSLAGEQYF.

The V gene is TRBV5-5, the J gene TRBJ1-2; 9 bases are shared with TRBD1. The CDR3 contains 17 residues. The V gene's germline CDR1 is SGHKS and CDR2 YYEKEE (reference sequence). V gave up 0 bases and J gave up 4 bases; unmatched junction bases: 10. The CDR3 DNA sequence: TGTGCCAGCAGCTTGGATGGGCGGACAGGGGATACCTATGGCTACACCTTC. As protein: CASSLDGRTGDTYGYTF.

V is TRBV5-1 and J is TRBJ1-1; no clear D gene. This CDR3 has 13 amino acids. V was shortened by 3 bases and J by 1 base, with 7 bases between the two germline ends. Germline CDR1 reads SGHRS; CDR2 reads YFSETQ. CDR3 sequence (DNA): TGCGCCAGCAGCTGGTCAGGGAACACTGAAGCTTTCTTT. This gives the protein CASSWSGNTEAFF.

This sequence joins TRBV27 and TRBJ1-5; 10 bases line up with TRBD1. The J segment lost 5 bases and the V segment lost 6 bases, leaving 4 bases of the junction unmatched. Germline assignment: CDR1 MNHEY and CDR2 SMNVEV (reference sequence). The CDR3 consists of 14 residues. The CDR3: CASRGTGAYQPQHF. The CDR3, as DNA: TGTGCCAGCAGGGGGACAGGGGCCTATCAGCCCCAGCATTTT.

The CDR3 region is CASSLDPRGSKNIQYF. The CDR3 region has the DNA TGTGCCAGCAGCTTAGATCCTAGGGGGTCCAAAAACATTCAGTACTTC. The chain carries TRBV7-8 and TRBJ2-4, with TRBD1 as a possible D gene (6 bases). V was cut by 1 base and J by 2 bases, with 12 bases left in between. This CDR3 region has 16 residues. Germline-derived CDR1 and CDR2 are SGHVS and FQNEAQ.

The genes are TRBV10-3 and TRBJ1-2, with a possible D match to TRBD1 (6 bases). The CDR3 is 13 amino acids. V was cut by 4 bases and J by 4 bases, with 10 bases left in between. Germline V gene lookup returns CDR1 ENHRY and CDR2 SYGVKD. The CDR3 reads CAISADRLYGYTF. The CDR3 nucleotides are TGTGCCATCAGTGCGGACAGACTCTATGGCTACACCTTC.